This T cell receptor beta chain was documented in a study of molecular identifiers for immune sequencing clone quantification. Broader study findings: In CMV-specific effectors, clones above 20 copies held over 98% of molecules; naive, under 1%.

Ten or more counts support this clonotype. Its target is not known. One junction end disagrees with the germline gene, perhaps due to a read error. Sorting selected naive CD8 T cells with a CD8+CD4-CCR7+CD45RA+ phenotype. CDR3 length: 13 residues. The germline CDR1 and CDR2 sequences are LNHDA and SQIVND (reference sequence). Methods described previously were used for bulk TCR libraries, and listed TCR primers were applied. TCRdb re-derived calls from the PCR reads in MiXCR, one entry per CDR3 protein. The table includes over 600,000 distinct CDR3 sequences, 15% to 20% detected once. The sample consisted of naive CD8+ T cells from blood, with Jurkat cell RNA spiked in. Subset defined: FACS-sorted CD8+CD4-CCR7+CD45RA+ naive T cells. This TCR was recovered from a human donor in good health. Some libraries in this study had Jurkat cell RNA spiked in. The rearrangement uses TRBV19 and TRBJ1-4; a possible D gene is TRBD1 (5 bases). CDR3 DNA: TGTGCCAGTAGTCTGACAGTCAATGGAAAACTGTTTTTT. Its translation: CASSLTVNGKLFF.